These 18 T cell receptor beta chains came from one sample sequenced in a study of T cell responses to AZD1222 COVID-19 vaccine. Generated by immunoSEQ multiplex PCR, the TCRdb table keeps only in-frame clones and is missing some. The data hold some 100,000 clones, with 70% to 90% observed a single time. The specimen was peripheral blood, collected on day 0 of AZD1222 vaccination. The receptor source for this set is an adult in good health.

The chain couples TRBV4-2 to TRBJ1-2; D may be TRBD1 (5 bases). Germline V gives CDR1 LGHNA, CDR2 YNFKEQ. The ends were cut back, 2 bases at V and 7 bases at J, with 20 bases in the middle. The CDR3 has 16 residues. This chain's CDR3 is CASSQSGGAGAGGYTF. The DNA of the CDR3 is TGTGCCAGCAGCCAAAGCGGCGGGGCCGGGGCCGGTGGCTACACCTTC.

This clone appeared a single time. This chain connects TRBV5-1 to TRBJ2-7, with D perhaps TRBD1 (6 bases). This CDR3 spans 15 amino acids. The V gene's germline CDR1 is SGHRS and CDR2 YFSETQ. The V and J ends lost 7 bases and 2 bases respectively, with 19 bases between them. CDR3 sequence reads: CASGSGGTSPYEQYF. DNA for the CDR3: TGCGCCAGCGGAAGTGGTGGGACATCCCCCTACGAGCAGTACTTC.

CDR3 bases: TGCGCCAGCAGCCAGTTAGCAGGGGGCGACTATGGCTACACCTTC. It is translated as CASSQLAGGDYGYTF. This rearrangement joins TRBV4-1 to TRBJ1-2, with 8 bases that match TRBD1. The germline gives CDR1 MGHRA, CDR2 YSYEKL. This CDR3 is built from 15 residues. The V and J ends lost 3 bases and 3 bases, in that order; junction bases with no gene match: 6.

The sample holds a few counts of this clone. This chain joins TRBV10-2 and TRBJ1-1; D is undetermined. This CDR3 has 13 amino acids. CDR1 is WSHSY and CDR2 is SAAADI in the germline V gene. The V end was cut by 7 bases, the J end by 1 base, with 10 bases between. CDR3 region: CASKDRPNTEAFF. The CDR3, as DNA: TGCGCCAGCAAGGACCGTCCGAACACTGAAGCTTTCTTT.

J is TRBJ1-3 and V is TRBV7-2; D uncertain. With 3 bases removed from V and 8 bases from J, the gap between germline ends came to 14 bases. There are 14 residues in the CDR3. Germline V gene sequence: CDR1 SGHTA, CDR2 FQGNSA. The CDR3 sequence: CASSLASGVDTIYF. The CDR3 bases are TGTGCCAGCAGCTTGGCAAGCGGAGTGGACACCATATATTTT. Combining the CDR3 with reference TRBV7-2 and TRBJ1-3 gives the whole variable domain GAGVSQSPSNKVTEKGKDVELRCDPISGHTALYWYRQSLGQGLEFLIYFQGNSAPDKSGLPSDRFSAERTGGSVSTLTIQRTQQEDSAVYLCASSLASGVDTIYFGEGSWLTVV.

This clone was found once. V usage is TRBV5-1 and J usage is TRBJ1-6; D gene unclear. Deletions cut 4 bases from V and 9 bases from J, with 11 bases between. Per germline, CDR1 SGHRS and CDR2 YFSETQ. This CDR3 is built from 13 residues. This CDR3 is CASSPDRRSPLHF. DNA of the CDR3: TGCGCCAGCAGCCCCGACCGTCGTTCACCCCTCCACTTT. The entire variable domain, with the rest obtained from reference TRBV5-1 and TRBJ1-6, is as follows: KAGVTQTPRYLIKTRGQQVTLSCSPISGHRSVSWYQQTPGQGLQFLFEYFSETQRNKGNFPGRFSGRQFSNSRSEMNVSTLELGDSALYLCASSPDRRSPLHFGNGTRLTVT.

The CDR3 DNA follows: TGTGCCGGAAAGGTTGGAAACACCATATATTTT. It specifies CAGKVGNTIYF. This sequence joins TRBV28 and TRBJ1-3; D not certain. CDR3 length: 11 amino acids. The germline V gene has CDR1 MDHEN and CDR2 SYDVKM. Trimming took 11 bases from V and 3 from J, leaving 8 bases between them.

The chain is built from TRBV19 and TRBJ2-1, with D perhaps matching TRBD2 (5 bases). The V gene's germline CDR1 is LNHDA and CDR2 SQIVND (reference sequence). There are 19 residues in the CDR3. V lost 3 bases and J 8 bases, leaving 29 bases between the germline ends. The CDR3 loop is CASSIRLSSGKVSRDEQFF. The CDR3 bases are TGTGCCAGTAGTATCCGACTATCCTCGGGGAAGGTTAGTCGGGATGAGCAGTTCTTC.

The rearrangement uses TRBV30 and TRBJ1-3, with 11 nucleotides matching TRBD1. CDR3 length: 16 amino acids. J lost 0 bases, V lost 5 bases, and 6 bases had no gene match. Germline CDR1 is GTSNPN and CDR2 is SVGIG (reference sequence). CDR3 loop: CAWSGQGATSGNTIYF. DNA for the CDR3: TGTGCCTGGTCCGGACAGGGGGCAACCTCTGGAAACACCATATATTTT.

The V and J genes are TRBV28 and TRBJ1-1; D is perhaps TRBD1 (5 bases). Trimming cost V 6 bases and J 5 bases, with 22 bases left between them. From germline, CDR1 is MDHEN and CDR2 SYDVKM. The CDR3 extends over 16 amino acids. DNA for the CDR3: TGTGCCAGCAGCCCCCCGAATTGGCAGGCAGGGACTGAAGCTTTCTTT. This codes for CASSPPNWQAGTEAFF. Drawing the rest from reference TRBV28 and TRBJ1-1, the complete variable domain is DVKVTQSSRYLVKRTGEKVFLECVQDMDHENMFWYRQDPGLGLRLIYFSYDVKMKEKGDIPEGYSVSREKKERFSLILESASTNQTSMYLCASSPPNWQAGTEAFFGQGTRLTVV.

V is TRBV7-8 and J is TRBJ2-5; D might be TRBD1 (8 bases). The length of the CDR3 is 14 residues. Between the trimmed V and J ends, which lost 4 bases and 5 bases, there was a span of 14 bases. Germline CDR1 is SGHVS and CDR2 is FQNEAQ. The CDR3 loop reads CASSSGQGGETQYF. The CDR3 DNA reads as TGTGCCAGCAGCTCTGGACAGGGAGGGGAGACCCAGTACTTC.

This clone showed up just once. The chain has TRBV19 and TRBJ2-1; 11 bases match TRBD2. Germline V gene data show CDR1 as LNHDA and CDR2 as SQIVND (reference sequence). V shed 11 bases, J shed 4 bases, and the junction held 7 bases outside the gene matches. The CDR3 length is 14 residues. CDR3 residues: CAVGGLAVYNEQFF. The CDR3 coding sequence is TGTGCCGTGGGGGGACTAGCGGTTTACAATGAGCAGTTCTTC.

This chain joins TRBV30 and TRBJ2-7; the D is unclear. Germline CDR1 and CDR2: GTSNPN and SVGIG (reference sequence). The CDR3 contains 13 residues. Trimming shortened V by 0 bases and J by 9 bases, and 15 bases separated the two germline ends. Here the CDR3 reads CAWSVNPGTVQYF. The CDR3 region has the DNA TGTGCCTGGAGTGTAAACCCCGGAACAGTGCAGTACTTC.

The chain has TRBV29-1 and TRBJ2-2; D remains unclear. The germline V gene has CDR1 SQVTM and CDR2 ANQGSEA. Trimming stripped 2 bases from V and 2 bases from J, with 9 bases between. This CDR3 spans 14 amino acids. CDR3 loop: CSVEPSLNTGELFF. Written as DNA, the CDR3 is TGCAGCGTTGAACCTTCACTTAACACCGGGGAGCTGTTTTTT.

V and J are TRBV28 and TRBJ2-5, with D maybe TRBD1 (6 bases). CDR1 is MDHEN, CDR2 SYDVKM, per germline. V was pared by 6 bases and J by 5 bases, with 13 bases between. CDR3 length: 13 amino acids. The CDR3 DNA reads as TGTGCCAGCAGCCGAGGGGGTTTCGAGACCCAGTACTTC. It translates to CASSRGGFETQYF. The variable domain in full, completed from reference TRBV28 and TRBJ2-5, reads DVKVTQSSRYLVKRTGEKVFLECVQDMDHENMFWYRQDPGLGLRLIYFSYDVKMKEKGDIPEGYSVSREKKERFSLILESASTNQTSMYLCASSRGGFETQYFGPGTRLLVL.

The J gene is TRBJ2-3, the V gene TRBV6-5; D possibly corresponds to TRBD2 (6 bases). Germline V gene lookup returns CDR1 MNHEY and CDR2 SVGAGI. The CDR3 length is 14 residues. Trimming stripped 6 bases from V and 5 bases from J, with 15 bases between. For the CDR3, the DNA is TGTGCCAGCAGGCCGGGAGCCCGGAGAGATACGCAGTATTTT. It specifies CASRPGARRDTQYF.

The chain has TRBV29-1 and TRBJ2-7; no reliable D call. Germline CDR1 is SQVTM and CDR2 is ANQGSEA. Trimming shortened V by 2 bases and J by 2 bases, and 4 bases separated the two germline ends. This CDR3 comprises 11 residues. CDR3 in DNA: TGCAGCGTTGAAACAACCTACGAGCAGTACTTC. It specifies CSVETTYEQYF.

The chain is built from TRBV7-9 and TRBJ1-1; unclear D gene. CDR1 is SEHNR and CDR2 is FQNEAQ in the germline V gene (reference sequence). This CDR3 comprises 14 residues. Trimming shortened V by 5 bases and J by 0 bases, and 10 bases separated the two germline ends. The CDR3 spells CASSTQLMNTEAFF. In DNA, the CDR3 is TGTGCCAGCAGCACACAGCTAATGAACACTGAAGCTTTCTTT.